This record covers a single T cell receptor beta chain. Sample-barcoded 5' priming and a J-beta primer mix drove a second PCR of about 6 to 12 cycles. TCRdb reanalysed the 5' RACE reads using MiXCR and keeps one entry per CDR3 protein. Among fewer than 1.5 million distinct CDR3 sequences listed, approximately 38% were seen once. The data are from a study of blood T cells in healthy people across ages. The trim removed 4 bases at V and 1 base at J, leaving 14 bases unmatched. Germline V CDR1 and CDR2: SGDLS, YYNGEE. The CDR3 consists of 17 residues. Sequencing was carried out using blood. The origin of this receptor is a young woman in good health. This chain connects TRBV9 to TRBJ2-7, with TRBD2 matching 7 bases. CDR3 DNA sequence: TGTGCCAGCAGCCCCCCTCCGGGCGGGAGCTTGTCCTACGAGCAGTACTTC. Amino acid sequence: CASSPPPGGSLSYEQYF. The full variable domain, with the rest looked up from reference TRBV9 and TRBJ2-7, is DSGVTQTPKHLITATGQRVTLRCSPRSGDLSVYWYQQSLDQGLQFLIQYYNGEERAKGNILERFSAQQFPDLHSELNLSSLELGDSALYFCASSPPPGGSLSYEQYFGPGTRLTVT.